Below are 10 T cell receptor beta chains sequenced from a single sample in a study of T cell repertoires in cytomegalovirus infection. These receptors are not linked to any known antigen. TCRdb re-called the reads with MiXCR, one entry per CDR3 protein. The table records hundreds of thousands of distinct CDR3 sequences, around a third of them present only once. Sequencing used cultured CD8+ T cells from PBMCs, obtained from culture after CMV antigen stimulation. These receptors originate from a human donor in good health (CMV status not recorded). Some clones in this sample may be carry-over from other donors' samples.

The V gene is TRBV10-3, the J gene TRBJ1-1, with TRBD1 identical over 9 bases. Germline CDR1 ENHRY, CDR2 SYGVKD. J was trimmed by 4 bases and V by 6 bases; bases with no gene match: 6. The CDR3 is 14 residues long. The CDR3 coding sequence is TGTGCCATCAGCCCGGGACAGGGATCCACTGAAGCTTTCTTT. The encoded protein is CAISPGQGSTEAFF.

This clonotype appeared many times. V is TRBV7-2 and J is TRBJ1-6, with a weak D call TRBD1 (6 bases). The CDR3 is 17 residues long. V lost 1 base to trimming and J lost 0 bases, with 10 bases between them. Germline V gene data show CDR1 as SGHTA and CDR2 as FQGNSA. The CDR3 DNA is TGTGCCAGCAGCTTAGGGACAGCTGACTCCTATAATTCACCCCTCCACTTT. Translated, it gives CASSLGTADSYNSPLHF.

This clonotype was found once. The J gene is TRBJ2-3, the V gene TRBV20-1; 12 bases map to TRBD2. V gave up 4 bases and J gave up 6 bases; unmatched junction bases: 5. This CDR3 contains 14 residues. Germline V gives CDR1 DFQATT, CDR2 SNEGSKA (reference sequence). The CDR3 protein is CSAILLAGGDTQYF. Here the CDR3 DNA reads TGCAGTGCTATCTTACTAGCGGGGGGTGATACGCAGTATTTT.

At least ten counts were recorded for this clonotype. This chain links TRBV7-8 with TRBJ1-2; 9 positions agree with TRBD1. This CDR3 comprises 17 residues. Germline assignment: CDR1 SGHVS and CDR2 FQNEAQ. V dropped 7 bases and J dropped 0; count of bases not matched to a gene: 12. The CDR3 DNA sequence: TGTGCCAGCAATCTCCGGGACAGGGATCTAGCTAACTATGGCTACACCTTC. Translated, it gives CASNLRDRDLANYGYTF.

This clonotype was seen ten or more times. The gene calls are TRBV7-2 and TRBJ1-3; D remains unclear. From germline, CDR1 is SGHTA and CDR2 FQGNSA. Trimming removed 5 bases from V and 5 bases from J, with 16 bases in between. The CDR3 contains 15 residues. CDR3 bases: TGTGCCAGCAGCGACACCCCAGCAGACCGAAACACCATATATTTT. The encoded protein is CASSDTPADRNTIYF.

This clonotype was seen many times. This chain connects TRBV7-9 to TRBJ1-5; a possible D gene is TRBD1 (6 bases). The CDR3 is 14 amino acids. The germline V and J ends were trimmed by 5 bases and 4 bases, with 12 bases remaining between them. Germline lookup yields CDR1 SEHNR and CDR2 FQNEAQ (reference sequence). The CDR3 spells CASSQTQGNQPQHF. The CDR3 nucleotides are TGTGCCAGCAGCCAGACTCAGGGGAATCAGCCCCAGCATTTT.

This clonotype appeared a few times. The CDR3 sequence is CASSPPFRGLKGDTQYF. The CDR3 bases are TGTGCCAGCAGCCCCCCATTCCGGGGACTTAAGGGGGATACGCAGTATTTT. V and J are TRBV7-9 and TRBJ2-3, with D perhaps matching TRBD2 (6 bases). The CDR3 spans 17 residues. V lost 5 bases and J 6 bases, leaving 24 bases between the germline ends. Looked up from germline, CDR1 is SEHNR and CDR2 is FQNEAQ (reference sequence).

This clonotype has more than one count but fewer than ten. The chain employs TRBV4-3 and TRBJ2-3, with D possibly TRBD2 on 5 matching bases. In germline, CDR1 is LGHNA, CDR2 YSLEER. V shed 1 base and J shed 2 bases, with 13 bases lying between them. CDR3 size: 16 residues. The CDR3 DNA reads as TGCGCCAGCAGCCAAGGGGCTACTAGATACACAGATACGCAGTATTTT. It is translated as CASSQGATRYTDTQYF.

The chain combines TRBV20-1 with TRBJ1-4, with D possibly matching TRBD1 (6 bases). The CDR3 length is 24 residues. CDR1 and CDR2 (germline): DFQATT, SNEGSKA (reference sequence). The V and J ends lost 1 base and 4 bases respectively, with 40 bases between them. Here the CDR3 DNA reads TGCAGTGCTAGAGGGGCGATTGGGGGGCGCATGGTGGTACTGCCCTTTGTGGATAATGAAAAACTGTTTTTT. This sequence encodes CSARGAIGGRMVVLPFVDNEKLFF.

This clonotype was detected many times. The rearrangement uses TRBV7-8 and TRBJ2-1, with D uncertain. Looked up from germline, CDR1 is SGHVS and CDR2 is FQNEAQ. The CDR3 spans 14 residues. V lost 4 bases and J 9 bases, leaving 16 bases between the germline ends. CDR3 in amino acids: CASSSSPRQTEQFF. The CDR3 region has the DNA TGTGCCAGCAGCTCCAGTCCCCGCCAAACTGAGCAGTTCTTC.